This T cell receptor (beta chain) comes out of a study of cytomegalovirus exposure and HLA in healthy donors. 60 Vbeta and 13 Jbeta primers were used in PCR. Clones were sequenced by immunoSEQ multiplex PCR, and TCRdb holds only the in-frame ones, with some missing. The sample lists about 150,000 clones; about 80% were seen once. The germline V gene has CDR1 LNHNV and CDR2 YYDKDF (reference sequence). Losses at the gene ends were 0 bases for V and 7 bases for J; bases not matched to a gene: 10. The CDR3 runs to 17 residues. The receptor comes from a male donor in good health and CMV-seronegative. The material sequenced was PBMCs. The rearrangement links TRBV15 to TRBJ2-1; 9 bases match TRBD1. This CDR3 reads CATSRDLGTGTWNEQFF. The CDR3 DNA reads TGTGCCACCAGCAGAGATCTAGGGACAGGGACCTGGAATGAGCAGTTCTTC.